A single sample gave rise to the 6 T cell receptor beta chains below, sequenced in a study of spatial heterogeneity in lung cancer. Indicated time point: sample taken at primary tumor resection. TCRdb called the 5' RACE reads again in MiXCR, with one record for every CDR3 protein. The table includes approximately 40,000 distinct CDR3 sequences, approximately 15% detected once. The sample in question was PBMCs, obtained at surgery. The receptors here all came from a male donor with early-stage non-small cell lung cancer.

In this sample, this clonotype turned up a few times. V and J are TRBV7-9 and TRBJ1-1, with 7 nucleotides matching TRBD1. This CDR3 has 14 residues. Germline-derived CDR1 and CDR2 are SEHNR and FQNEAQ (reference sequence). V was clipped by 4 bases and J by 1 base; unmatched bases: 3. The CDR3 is CASSSQGGNTEAFF. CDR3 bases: TGTGCCAGCAGCTCTCAGGGGGGGAACACTGAAGCTTTCTTT.

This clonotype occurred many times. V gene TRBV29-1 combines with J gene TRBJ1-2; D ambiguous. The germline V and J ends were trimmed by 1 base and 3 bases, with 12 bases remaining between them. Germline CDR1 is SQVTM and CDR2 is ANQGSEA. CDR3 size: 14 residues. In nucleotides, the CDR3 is TGCAGCGTTGAAGTCGTCCCGGGAGACTATGGCTACACCTTC. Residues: CSVEVVPGDYGYTF.

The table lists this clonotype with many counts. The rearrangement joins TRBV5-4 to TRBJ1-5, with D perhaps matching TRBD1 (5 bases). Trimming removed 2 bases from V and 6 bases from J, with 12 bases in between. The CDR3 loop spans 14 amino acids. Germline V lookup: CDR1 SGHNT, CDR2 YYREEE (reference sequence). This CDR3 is CASSFLGAGQPQHF. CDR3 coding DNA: TGTGCCAGCAGCTTCCTCGGGGCGGGTCAGCCCCAGCATTTT.

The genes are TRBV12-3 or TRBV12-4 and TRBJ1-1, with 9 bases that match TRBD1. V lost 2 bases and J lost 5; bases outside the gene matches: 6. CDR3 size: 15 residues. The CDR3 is CASSLSRTGATEAFF. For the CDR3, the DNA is TGTGCCAGCAGTTTATCCCGGACAGGGGCGACTGAAGCTTTCTTT.

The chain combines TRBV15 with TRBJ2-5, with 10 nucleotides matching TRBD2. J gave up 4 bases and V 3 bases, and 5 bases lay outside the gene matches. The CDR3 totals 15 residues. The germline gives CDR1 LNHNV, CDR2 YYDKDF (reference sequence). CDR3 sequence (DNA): TGTGCCACCAGCAGGGGTATAGCGGGGGGAGAGACCCAGTACTTC. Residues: CATSRGIAGGETQYF.

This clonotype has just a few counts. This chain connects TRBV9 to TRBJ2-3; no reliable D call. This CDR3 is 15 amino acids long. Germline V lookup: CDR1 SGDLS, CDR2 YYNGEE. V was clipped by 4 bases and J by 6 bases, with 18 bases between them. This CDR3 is CASSRVVSGPDTQYF. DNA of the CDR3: TGTGCCAGCAGCCGGGTAGTCAGTGGCCCCGATACGCAGTATTTT. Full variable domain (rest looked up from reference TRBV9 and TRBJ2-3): DSGVTQTPKHLITATGQRVTLRCSPRSGDLSVYWYQQSLDQGLQFLIQYYNGEERAKGNILERFSAQQFPDLHSELNLSSLELGDSALYFCASSRVVSGPDTQYFGPGTRLTVL.